The clone carrying this T cell receptor beta chain was counted many times. The junction departs from the called germline gene at one end, perhaps through a read error. TCRdb keeps only in-frame clones here, not all; method: immunoSEQ multiplex PCR. The sample shows 120,000 to 150,000 clones, approximately 81% of them seen only once. The CDR3 sequence is 13 residues long. Germline CDR1 reads SGHNT; CDR2 reads YYREEE (reference sequence). All patients relapsed after autologous stem cell transplantation, and brentuximab vedotin exposure varied. The data stem from a study of PD-1 blockade in classical Hodgkin lymphoma.

The starting material was peripheral blood mononuclear cells (PBMCs), obtained before the second cycle of nivolumab. The V call is TRBV5-4, the J call TRBJ2-7, with D perhaps given as TRBD1 or TRBD2 (5 bases each). This receptor was obtained from a human donor with classical Hodgkin lymphoma. CDR3 sequence: CASSLGASDEQYF. The CDR3 nucleotides are TGTGCCAGCAGCCTCGGGGCCTCCGACGAGCAGTACTTC.